What follows are 11 T cell receptor beta chains derived from one specimen sequenced in a study of shared clonotypes between healthy human individuals. Clones were read by immunoSEQ multiplex PCR, and TCRdb kept only the in-frame ones, dropping some. This repertoire shows about 2.4 million clones, 90% to 95% found once; its top ten account for approximately 0.35%. The sequenced sample consisted of naive CD4+ T cells from PBMCs. The subset here: CD45RA+ positively selected. The receptors originated from a young man in good health. Some clones in this sample may be carry-over from other donors' samples.

This rearrangement joins TRBV19 to TRBJ2-1; D is unresolved. Trimming shortened V by 3 bases and J by 2 bases, and 11 bases separated the two germline ends. The CDR3 runs 15 residues. Germline CDR1 reads LNHDA; CDR2 reads SQIVND (reference sequence). The CDR3 region has the DNA TGTGCCAGTAGTATGACTCTCTTCACCTACAATGAGCAGTTCTTC. Translating gives CASSMTLFTYNEQFF.

Note on this clone: Other nucleotide sequences from this sample produce the same CDR3. This sequence joins TRBV18 and TRBJ1-1; D might be TRBD1 (6 bases). The CDR3 totals 14 residues. The germline V gene encodes CDR1 KGHSH and CDR2 LQKENI. Trimming stripped 6 bases from V and 0 bases from J, with 11 bases between. The CDR3 here is CASSRGQLNTEAFF. The DNA of the CDR3 is TGTGCCAGCTCCCGAGGACAGCTGAACACTGAAGCTTTCTTT.

The gene calls are TRBV15 and TRBJ1-5; D is unresolved. CDR1 is LNHNV and CDR2 is YYDKDF in the germline V gene (reference sequence). This CDR3 contains 14 residues. With 4 bases removed from V and 6 bases from J, the gap between germline ends came to 13 bases. The CDR3 nucleotides read TGTGCCACCAGCACCTCCCGGAGGGCTCAGCCCCAGCATTTT. It codes for CATSTSRRAQPQHF.

This clone showed up just once. The chain combines TRBV28 with TRBJ2-5, with 7 positions matching TRBD1. With 5 bases clipped from V and 4 bases from J, the junction kept 7 bases outside the gene matches. CDR1 and CDR2 (germline): MDHEN, SYDVKM. The CDR3 extends over 14 amino acids. The CDR3 protein is CASSLPTGVETQYF. The CDR3 nucleotides read TGTGCCAGCAGTCTACCAACAGGGGTAGAGACCCAGTACTTC. The full variable domain, its missing parts supplied by reference TRBV28 and TRBJ2-5, is DVKVTQSSRYLVKRTGEKVFLECVQDMDHENMFWYRQDPGLGLRLIYFSYDVKMKEKGDIPEGYSVSREKKERFSLILESASTNQTSMYLCASSLPTGVETQYFGPGTRLLVL.

The gene calls are TRBV7-2 and TRBJ2-1, with 12 bases identical to TRBD2. The junction had 15 bases not matched to a gene; V was cut back by 7 bases and J by 8 bases. Germline values: CDR1 SGHTA, CDR2 FQGNSA. CDR3 length: 17 amino acids. CDR3 bases: TGTGCCAGCACCTCCCCCCTAGCGGGAGGGCCTTTCGATGAGCAGTTCTTC. Amino acids: CASTSPLAGGPFDEQFF.

This chain joins TRBV19 and TRBJ2-1; 8 bases align to TRBD2. This CDR3 comprises 15 residues. Germline CDR1 and CDR2: LNHDA and SQIVND (reference sequence). The trim removed 0 bases at V and 9 bases at J, leaving 7 bases unmatched. CDR3: CASSIDRAGEVEQFF. The DNA of the CDR3 is TGTGCCAGTAGTATAGACCGAGCGGGAGAGGTTGAGCAGTTCTTC.

The J gene is TRBJ2-7, the V gene TRBV6-1, with D unclear. Germline CDR1 MNHNS, CDR2 SASEGT. V gave up 6 bases and J gave up 3 bases, with 12 bases separating them. The length of the CDR3 is 13 residues. CDR3 nucleotide sequence: TGTGCCAGCAGAGGCAGTCCCGTCTACGAGCAGTACTTC. Amino acids: CASRGSPVYEQYF.

In regard to this clone: The same CDR3 arises from other DNA sequences in this sample as well. In nucleotides, the CDR3 is TGCGCCAGCAGCTTGGATTGGCAAGAGACCCAGTACTTC. Translated: CASSLDWQETQYF. The V and J genes are TRBV5-1 and TRBJ2-5, with no clear D. The CDR3 consists of 13 residues. Germline V gene sequence: CDR1 SGHRS, CDR2 YFSETQ. V shed 0 bases and J shed 2 bases, with 5 bases lying between them.

This chain joins TRBV5-5 and TRBJ1-3; the D gene is possibly TRBD1 (5 bases). The CDR3 covers 17 residues. CDR1 is SGHKS, CDR2 YYEKEE, per germline (reference sequence). Deletions cut 7 bases from V and 0 bases from J, with 20 bases between. Here the CDR3 reads CASVPGGGANSGNTIYF. The CDR3 nucleotides read TGTGCCAGCGTCCCGGGAGGAGGGGCGAACTCTGGAAACACCATATATTTT. Full variable domain (outside the CDR3, taken from reference TRBV5-5 and TRBJ1-3): DAGVTQSPTHLIKTRGQQVTLRCSPISGHKSVSWYQQVLGQGPQFIFQYYEKEERGRGNFPDRFSARQFPNYSSELNVNALLLGDSALYLCASVPGGGANSGNTIYFGEGSWLTVV.

The sample holds one count of this clone. Other DNA sequences from this sample encode an identical CDR3 as well. This rearrangement joins TRBV18 to TRBJ2-7; 7 bases map to TRBD1. The germline V gene encodes CDR1 KGHSH and CDR2 LQKENI. The CDR3 has 15 amino acids. V shed 3 bases, J shed 0 bases, and the junction held 5 bases outside the gene matches. The CDR3 sequence is CASSPLAGGSYEQYF. CDR3 in DNA: TGTGCCAGCTCACCTCTGGCAGGGGGCTCCTACGAGCAGTACTTC. Combining the CDR3 with reference TRBV18 and TRBJ2-7 gives the whole variable domain NAGVMQNPRHLVRRRGQEARLRCSPMKGHSHVYWYRQLPEEGLKFMVYLQKENIIDESGMPKERFSAEFPKEGPSILRIQQVVRGDSAAYFCASSPLAGGSYEQYFGPGTRLTVT.

This chain connects TRBV6-1 to TRBJ2-2; a weak D match, TRBD2 (5 bases). CDR1 MNHNS and CDR2 SASEGT come from the germline V gene. Trimming left V 1 base short and J 8 bases short, with 11 bases between. CDR3 length: 14 amino acids. CDR3 amino acids: CASSEVNGDGELFF. The CDR3 bases are TGTGCCAGCAGTGAAGTTAACGGGGATGGGGAGCTGTTTTTT.